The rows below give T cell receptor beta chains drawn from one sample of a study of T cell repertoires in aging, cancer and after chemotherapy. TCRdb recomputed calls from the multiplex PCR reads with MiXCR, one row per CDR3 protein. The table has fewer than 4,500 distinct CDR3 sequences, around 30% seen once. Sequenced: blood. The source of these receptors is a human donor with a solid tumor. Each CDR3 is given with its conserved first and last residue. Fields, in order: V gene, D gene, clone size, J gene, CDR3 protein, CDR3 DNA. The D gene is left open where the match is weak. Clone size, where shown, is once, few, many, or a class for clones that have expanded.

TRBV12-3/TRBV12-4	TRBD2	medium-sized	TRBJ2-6	CASTRGAGANVLTF	TGTGCCAGCACCCGGGGGGCTGGGGCCAACGTCCTGACTTTC
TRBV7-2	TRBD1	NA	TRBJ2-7	CASRRGTGYEQYF	TGTGCCAGCAGAAGAGGGACAGGCTACGAGCAGTACTTC
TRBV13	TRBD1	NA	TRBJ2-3	CASSTWTGSTDTQYF	TGTGCCAGCAGTACATGGACAGGGAGCACAGATACGCAGTATTTT
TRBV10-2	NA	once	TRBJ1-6	CASTQPQGNSPLHF	TGCGCCAGCACTCAGCCACAGGGAAATTCACCCCTCCACTTT
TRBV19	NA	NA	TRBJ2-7	CASSIESRDYEQYF	TGTGCAAGTAGTATAGAATCAAGGGATTACGAGCAGTACTTC
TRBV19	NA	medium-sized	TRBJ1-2	CASSMTNYGYTF	TGTGCCAGTAGTATGACTAACTATGGCTACACCTTC
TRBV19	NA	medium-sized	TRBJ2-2	CASSIGAGALPFGELFF	TGTGCCAGTAGTATAGGGGCGGGGGCCCTCCCGTTTGGGGAGCTGTTTTTT
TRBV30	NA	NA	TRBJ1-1	CAWSRTGNMNTEAFF	TGTGCCTGGAGTCGAACAGGGAACATGAACACTGAAGCTTTCTTT
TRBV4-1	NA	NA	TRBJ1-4	CASSRLATNEKLFF	TGCGCCAGCAGCCGTCTCGCAACTAATGAAAAACTGTTTTTT
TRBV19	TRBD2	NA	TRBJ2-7	CASSVTSGYEQYF	TGTGCCAGTAGTGTGACTAGCGGCTACGAGCAGTACTTC
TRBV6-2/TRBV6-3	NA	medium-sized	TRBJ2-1	CASSYLELSYNEQFF	TGTGCCAGCAGTTACTTGGAACTCTCCTACAATGAGCAGTTCTTC
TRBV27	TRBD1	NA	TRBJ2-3	CATRQGVDTDTQYF	TGTGCCACCCGCCAGGGGGTGGACACAGATACGCAGTATTTT
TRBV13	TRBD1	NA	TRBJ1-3	CASSLRTGGFRGLTIYF	TGTGCCAGCAGCCTTCGGACAGGGGGTTTTCGCGGCCTCACCATATATTTT
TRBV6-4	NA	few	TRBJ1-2	CASSASSNYGYTF	TGTGCCAGCAGTGCGTCCTCTAACTATGGCTACACCTTC
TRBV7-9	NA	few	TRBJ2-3	CASSETLDTQYF	TGTGCCAGCAGCGAGACGTTAGATACGCAGTATTTT
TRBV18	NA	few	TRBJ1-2	CASSPFSAGSGESGYTF	TGTGCCAGCTCACCATTTAGTGCGGGGTCCGGGGAGAGCGGCTACACCTTC
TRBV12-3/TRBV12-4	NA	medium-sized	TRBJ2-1	CASTPPGGTYNEQFF	TGTGCCAGCACCCCCCCGGGGGGCACATATAATGAGCAGTTCTTC
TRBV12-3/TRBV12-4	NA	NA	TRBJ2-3	CASSWTGPTDTQYF	TGTGCCAGCAGTTGGACGGGGCCAACAGATACGCAGTATTTT
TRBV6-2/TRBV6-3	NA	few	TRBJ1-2	CASRSQQVSVYGYTF	TGTGCCAGCAGAAGCCAACAGGTTTCGGTCTATGGCTACACCTTC
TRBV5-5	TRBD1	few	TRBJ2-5	CASSIPPDRPGVNKGAQYF	TGTGCCAGCAGCATCCCCCCGGACAGGCCAGGGGTAAACAAAGGGGCCCAGTACTTC
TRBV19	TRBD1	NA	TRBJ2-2	CASSGTGVTGELFF	TGTGCCAGTAGCGGGACAGGGGTCACCGGGGAGCTGTTTTTT
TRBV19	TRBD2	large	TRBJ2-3	CASSAHLAGLSTDTQYF	TGTGCCAGTAGTGCCCATCTAGCGGGGCTTAGCACAGATACGCAGTATTTT
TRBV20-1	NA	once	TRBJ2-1	CSAPRTGGPQFF	TGCAGTGCCCCAAGGACTGGGGGCCCTCAGTTCTTC
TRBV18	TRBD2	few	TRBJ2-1	CASSPLETGGGYNEQFF	TGTGCCAGCTCACCACTTGAGACTGGGGGGGGTTACAATGAGCAGTTCTTC
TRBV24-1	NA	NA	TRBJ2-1	CATSDLTGYNEQFF	TGTGCCACCAGTGATTTGACAGGGTACAATGAGCAGTTCTTC
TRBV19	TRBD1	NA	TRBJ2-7	CASSSGTGGTYEQYF	TGTGCCAGCAGCTCAGGGACAGGGGGAACCTACGAGCAGTACTTC
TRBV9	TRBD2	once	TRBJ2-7	CASSISGREDEQYF	TGTGCCAGCAGCATCAGCGGCCGGGAGGACGAGCAGTACTTC
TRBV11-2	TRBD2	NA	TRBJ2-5	CASSLRASGTQETQYF	TGTGCCAGCAGCTTGCGGGCTAGCGGGACACAAGAGACCCAGTACTTC
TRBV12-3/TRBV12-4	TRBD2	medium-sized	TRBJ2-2	CASSSRGGGATGELFF	TGTGCCAGCAGTTCCCGTGGCGGGGGGGCGACCGGGGAGCTGTTTTTT
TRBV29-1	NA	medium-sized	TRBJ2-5	CSAWDSGETQYF	TGCAGCGCTTGGGACTCCGGAGAGACCCAGTACTTC
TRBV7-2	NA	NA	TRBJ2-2	CASSLQESNTGELFF	TGTGCCAGCAGCTTACAGGAATCGAACACCGGGGAGCTGTTTTTT
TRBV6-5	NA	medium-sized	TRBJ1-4	CASSPSATNEKLFF	TGTGCCAGCAGTCCGTCTGCAACTAATGAAAAACTGTTTTTT
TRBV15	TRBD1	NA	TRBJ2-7	CATSRDGTGSYEQYF	TGTGCCACCAGCAGAGATGGGACAGGGTCCTACGAGCAGTACTTC
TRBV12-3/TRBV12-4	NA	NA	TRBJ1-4	CASSLAGEKLFF	TGTGCCAGCAGTTTAGCGGGTGAAAAACTGTTTTTT
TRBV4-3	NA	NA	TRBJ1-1	CASSQGPGSNTEAFF	TGCGCCAGCAGCCAAGGTCCGGGCTCGAACACTGAAGCTTTCTTT
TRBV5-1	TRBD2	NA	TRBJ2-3	CASSPGGPGTQYF	TGCGCCAGCAGTCCGGGGGGGCCGGGTACGCAGTATTTT
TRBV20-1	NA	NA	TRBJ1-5	CSARTGNGNQPQHF	TGCAGTGCTAGAACAGGGAATGGCAATCAGCCCCAGCATTTT
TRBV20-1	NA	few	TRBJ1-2	CSVQGQSYGYTF	TGCAGTGTCCAGGGGCAGAGCTATGGCTACACCTTC
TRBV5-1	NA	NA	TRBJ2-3	CASSYQLGQQSTDTQYF	TGCGCCAGCAGCTACCAACTCGGACAGCAGAGCACAGATACGCAGTATTTT
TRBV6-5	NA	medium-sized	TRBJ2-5	CASSYRETQYF	TGTGCCAGCAGTTATCGAGAGACCCAGTACTTC
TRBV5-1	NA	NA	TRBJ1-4	CASSPSPGAEEKLFF	TGCGCCAGCAGCCCGTCCCCGGGGGCCGAGGAAAAACTGTTTTTT
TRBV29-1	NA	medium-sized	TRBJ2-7	CSVKREVGEQYF	TGCAGCGTTAAAAGGGAAGTGGGCGAGCAGTACTTC
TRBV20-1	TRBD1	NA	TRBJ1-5	CSARETGLSNQPQHF	TGCAGTGCTAGAGAGACAGGGCTTAGCAATCAGCCCCAGCATTTT
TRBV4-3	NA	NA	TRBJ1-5	CASSQDSKGNQPQHF	TGTGCCAGCAGCCAAGATTCTAAGGGCAATCAGCCCCAGCATTTT
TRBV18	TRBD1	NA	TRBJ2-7	CASSPPSGQGAYEQYF	TGTGCCAGCTCACCACCCTCGGGACAGGGGGCCTACGAGCAGTACTTC
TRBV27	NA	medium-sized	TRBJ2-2	CASSLSGGWVGELFF	TGTGCCAGCAGTTTATCGGGGGGATGGGTCGGGGAGCTGTTTTTT
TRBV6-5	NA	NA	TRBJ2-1	CASSYAGAGVEQFF	TGTGCCAGCAGCTACGCCGGTGCTGGGGTTGAGCAGTTCTTC
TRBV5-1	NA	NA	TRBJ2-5	CASSLARDQETQYF	TGCGCCAGCAGCTTGGCTCGGGATCAAGAGACCCAGTACTTC
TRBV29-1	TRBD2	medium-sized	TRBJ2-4	CSVRASGGENIQYF	TGCAGCGTTCGGGCTAGCGGGGGGGAAAACATTCAGTACTTC